A single T cell receptor (beta chain) is shown here with its context. Its antigen is not known. This record belongs to a study of OX40 agonist ivuxolimab in advanced cancers. Study summary: Dosing consisted of intravenous ivuxolimab at 0.01 to 10 mg/kg every 2 weeks. Three patients had partial responses: one hepatocellular carcinoma, two cutaneous melanoma. Findings and limits, study-wide: Both CD4+ and CD8+ T cell populations in blood had undergone clonal expansion by week 6 at 0.1 to 3.0 mg/kg.

Sequencing used immunoSEQ multiplex PCR; TCRdb keeps in-frame clones, though not all of them. In the table there are tens of thousands of clones, over 75% of which are singletons. Germline CDR1 SGHDN, CDR2 FVKESK. This CDR3 has 15 amino acids. V was pared by 6 bases and J by 6 bases, with 10 bases of the junction left unmatched. The sample was CD4+ or CD8+ T cells sorted from blood, taken in a trial of the OX40 agonist ivuxolimab. The J gene is TRBJ2-1, the V gene TRBV14; 8 nucleotides align to TRBD1. The TCR comes from an adult with an advanced solid tumor such as melanoma, head and neck, liver or kidney cancer. This CDR3 reads CASSLYRGVTNEQFF. The CDR3 coding sequence is TGTGCCAGCAGTCTCTACAGGGGGGTAACCAATGAGCAGTTCTTC. Looking up the rest from reference TRBV14 and TRBJ2-1 gives the full variable domain: EAGVTQFPSHSVIEKGQTVTLRCDPISGHDNLYWYRRVMGKEIKFLLHFVKESKQDESGMPNNRFLAERTGGTYSTLKVQPAELEDSGVYFCASSLYRGVTNEQFFGPGTRLTVL.